A selection of T cell receptor beta chains follows, all from one sample in a study of shared clonotypes between healthy human individuals. Sequenced by immunoSEQ multiplex PCR; TCRdb stores in-frame clones only, minus some. The sample shows about 960,000 clones, more than 75% of them seen only once. Sequenced sample: memory CD4+ T cells sorted from blood. The source of these receptors is a man aged 18 to 29 in good health. CDR3s include the opening cysteine and the closing phenylalanine or tryptophan.

>TRBV6-1
CASSEGGQPYGYTF
>TRBV18
CASSADRGNSPLHF
>TRBV5-4
CASSFKAGGETQYF
>TRBV6-5
CASSSRQGAYTEAFF
>TRBV30
CAWSAINYGYTF
>TRBV2
CASRVLGDSEAFF
>TRBV6-5
CASRTRQGRDGYTF
>TRBV10-2
CASSLTGAYEQYF
>TRBV27
CASRRESYNSPLHF
>TRBV19
CASSTGQAAGGGEAFF
>TRBV27
CASSSGNQPQHF
>TRBV10-3
CATYLNSGNTIYF
>TRBV9
CASSVAAGQAIYEQYF
>TRBV19
CASSERQGAGYGYTF
>TRBV9
CASSARTGSYNEQFF
>TRBV29-1
CSVARDFGSYEQYF
>TRBV7-9
CASSRDFTYEQYF
>TRBV5-4
CASSPGQGLGYEQYF
>TRBV7-2
CASSPRQRESNEQFF
>TRBV10-2
CASSGQTYEQYF
>TRBV2
CASSDPRETQYF
>TRBV6-6
CASSRDSYGYTF
>TRBV7-2
CASSLGGTQDSPLHF
>TRBV7-9
CASSQTGGILDTQYF
>TRBV5-1
CASDPGLAGSGELFF
>TRBV2
CASSEASQAYEQYF
>TRBV15
CATSRGGAGDYGYTF
>TRBV6-1
CASCVSAGDEQFF
>TRBV5-1
CASSHPSSGEQYF
>TRBV5-4
CASSTGQGAGQGSPLHF
>TRBV25-1
CASTESGSGNTIYF
>TRBV5-4
CASSPDSGSTGELFF
>TRBV28
CASSSGGQNTEAFF
>TRBV11-2
CASTRLIQGNTIYF
>TRBV2
CASSTGTKNTGELFF
>TRBV28
CASSPRGGGPNQPQHF
>TRBV25-1
CASSDSPLATQYF
>TRBV6-1
CASSEGQRSATNEKLFF
>TRBV10-2
CASSGQGEGTEAFF
>TRBV6-5
CASKLRGPGQPQHF
>TRBV2
CASTVGQETQYF
>TRBV15
CATSGRLADTDTQYF
>TRBV19
CASSTLTGSGTEAFF
>TRBV30
CAWAGTFSSGANVLTF
>TRBV7-2
CASSLARSRNVYSYEQYF
>TRBV28
CASSRFVGQLNEQFF
>TRBV5-5
CASSLRTRGHDTQYF
>TRBV19
CASSFQDRGTLYGYTF
>TRBV10-3
CAIRRTVYNEQFF
>TRBV7-9
CASSLEGRSDEAFF
>TRBV29-1
CSERRGAYGYTF
>TRBV4-2
CASSQMRTSGNTGELFF
>TRBV5-1
CASRRTPQEWEQYF
>TRBV30
CAWSPTEGANSYNSPLHF